This record concerns one T cell receptor (beta chain) sequence. Its binding antigen is unknown. Within one base of it there is no much larger clone, and no base qualities were kept. These data come from a study of OX40 agonist ivuxolimab in advanced cancers. As for the study more broadly: Ivuxolimab, which targeted the costimulatory receptor OX40 (CD134), was an agonistic, fully human IgG2 monoclonal antibody. Intravenous ivuxolimab was administered to patients every 2 weeks at six dose levels: 0.01, 0.1, 0.3, 1.5, 3 and 10 mg/kg. Of the 50 to 55 patients in dose escalation, about 20 had hepatocellular carcinoma, approximately 15 had melanoma, 9 had renal cell carcinoma and 9 had head and neck cancer. A male proportion of nearly 85% and a mean age of approximately 55 years, ranging from roughly 23 to 90, were recorded for the dose-escalation cohort. Patients were allowed to have had prior anti-PD-1, anti-PD-L1 or anti-CTLA-4 therapy, and around 43% of the dose-escalation patients had been treated with checkpoint inhibitors. Partial responses occurred in three dose-escalation patients, of whom one had hepatocellular carcinoma and two had cutaneous melanoma. Peripheral TCRbeta sequencing aimed to test whether ivuxolimab altered TCR sequence diversity and caused clonal T-cell expansion. The monotherapy dose-escalation portion (N of about 49 patients) of the phase I ivuxolimab trial is reported in the paper.

To sequence the TCRbeta CDR3 region, genomic DNA was isolated from the sorted cells. TCRbeta CDR3 regions were sequenced using the immunoSEQ Assay. TCRdb holds this immuneACCESS table with in-frame rearrangements only. Some clones are missing; in checked studies, unresolved V genes explain under half, and the rest has no known cause. The sample contains about 55,000 clones, about 88% of them found a single time. The ten largest clones add up to approximately 1.5% of the sample. V ends up 4 bases short and J 3 bases short, with an unmatched junction base count of 7. The CDR1 and CDR2 encoded by the germline V gene (reference sequence) are SGHNT and YYREEE. CDR3 length: 16 amino acids, cysteine to phenylalanine. CDR3 DNA only is kept here, 48 bases in frame from base 1. On the study overall, not on this receptor specifically: In the 0.1-3.0 mg/kg groups, partial responders had among the lowest normalized peripheral clonal expansion, particularly in CD8+ T cells. After ivuxolimab, expanded clones were on average more numerous among CD8+ T cells than among CD4+ T cells. Low levels of normalized T-cell clonal expansion were also seen in some nonresponding patients. At doses of 0.1 to 3.0 mg/kg, clonal expansion of both CD4+ and CD8+ T cells in blood was seen between baseline and week 6. Antigen specificity was not determined for the clonally expanded peripheral T cells.

Patients with autoimmune disease history or receiving systemic immunosuppression were excluded from the trial. Peripheral blood for TCR sequencing was collected from all dose cohorts at baseline, on cycle 4 day 1, and on cycle 7 day 1. Samples were obtained from an open-label, multicenter, first-in-human phase I dose-escalation trial of ivuxolimab. Adults with locally advanced or metastatic melanoma, renal cell, hepatocellular, or head and neck squamous cell carcinoma were enrolled in the trial. Before TCR sequencing, CD4+ T cells and CD8+ T cells from peripheral blood were sorted into separate populations.

The source was CD4+ or CD8+ T cells sorted from blood, collected in a trial of the OX40 agonist ivuxolimab. The origin of this receptor is an adult with an advanced solid tumor such as melanoma, head and neck, liver or kidney cancer. The chain is made from TRBV5-4 and TRBJ1-2; TRBD1 aligns with 12 central bases. The nucleotides read TGTGCCAGCAGCGGCGGGACAGGGGGCGCCGACTATGGCTACACCTTC. It translates as CASSGGTGGADYGYTF. Here the CDR3 is joined to the reference TRBV5-4 and TRBJ1-2 genes, and the full variable domain is: ETGVTQSPTHLIKTRGQQVTLRCSSQSGHNTVSWYQQALGQGPQFIFQYYREEENGRGNFPPRFSGLQFPNYSSELNVNALELDDSALYLCASSGGTGGADYGYTFGSGTRLTVV.